One sample yielded the 24 T cell receptor beta chains listed below, sequenced in a study of shared clonotypes between healthy human individuals. Profiling relied on immunoSEQ multiplex PCR, and the TCRdb table lists in-frame clones only, not all of them. The sample includes about 2.3 million clones, 90% to 95% of them seen just once. Source material: naive CD4+ T cells from PBMCs. Described subset: CD45RA+ positively selected. These receptors all come from a young man in good health. Some clones in this sample may be carry-over from other donors' samples.

The chain recombines TRBV5-1 with TRBJ2-6; 8 nucleotides match TRBD1. The V gene's germline CDR1 is SGHRS and CDR2 YFSETQ. The length of the CDR3 is 15 residues. J was trimmed by 9 bases and V by 4 bases; bases with no gene match: 9. CDR3 protein: CASSRPDRVDNVLTF. The CDR3 nucleotides read TGCGCCAGCAGCCGACCGGACAGGGTTGACAACGTCCTGACTTTC.

The chain is built from TRBV28 and TRBJ2-1; a possible D gene is TRBD2 (5 bases). CDR3 size: 12 residues. Trimming cost V 5 bases and J 6 bases, with 8 bases left between them. Germline lookup yields CDR1 MDHEN and CDR2 SYDVKM. The CDR3, as DNA: TGTGCCAGCAGTGTAACTAGCAATGAGCAGTTCTTC. Its translation: CASSVTSNEQFF.

The chain is built from TRBV7-2 and TRBJ1-1; TRBD1 matches 7 bases. The V and J ends lost 2 bases and 4 bases, in that order; junction bases with no gene match: 7. The CDR3 is made up of 15 amino acids. The germline CDR1 and CDR2 sequences are SGHTA and FQGNSA. This CDR3 is CASSLSTGASTEAFF. The CDR3 region has the DNA TGTGCCAGCAGCTTAAGCACAGGGGCTAGCACTGAAGCTTTCTTT.

This chain connects TRBV6-9 to TRBJ1-3, with D perhaps matching TRBD1 (6 bases). The CDR3 sequence is 16 residues long. CDR1 and CDR2 (germline): MNHGY, SVAAGI. Trimming pared 6 bases from V and 5 bases from J, leaving 20 bases between. The CDR3, as DNA: TGTGCCAGCAGCCCTAACTGGACAGAGCCTCGAAACACCATATATTTT. This encodes CASSPNWTEPRNTIYF.

The V gene is TRBV5-1, the J gene TRBJ2-7; 9 positions agree with TRBD1. The J segment lost 4 bases and the V segment lost 4 bases, leaving 9 bases of the junction unmatched. This CDR3 comprises 15 residues. CDR1 and CDR2 from the germline V gene are SGHRS and YFSETQ. The CDR3 loop reads CASSPAGTGRYEQYF. DNA of the CDR3: TGCGCCAGCAGCCCCGCCGGGACAGGGAGATACGAGCAGTACTTC. The variable domain in full, completed from reference TRBV5-1 and TRBJ2-7, reads KAGVTQTPRYLIKTRGQQVTLSCSPISGHRSVSWYQQTPGQGLQFLFEYFSETQRNKGNFPGRFSGRQFSNSRSEMNVSTLELGDSALYLCASSPAGTGRYEQYFGPGTRLTVT.

The chain combines TRBV6-1 with TRBJ1-4; D call uncertain. Between the trimmed V and J ends, which lost 6 bases and 8 bases, there was a span of 16 bases. The length of the CDR3 is 14 residues. Germline V gene lookup returns CDR1 MNHNS and CDR2 SASEGT. The CDR3: CASSVRSTQEKLFF. The CDR3 DNA reads TGTGCCAGCAGCGTACGCTCCACGCAGGAAAAACTGTTTTTT.

The J gene is TRBJ2-3, the V gene TRBV4-1, with unresolved D. The V and J ends lost 2 bases and 4 bases respectively, with 13 bases between them. The CDR3 contains 15 residues. Per germline, CDR1 MGHRA and CDR2 YSYEKL. The DNA for the CDR3 is TGCGCCAGCAGCCAAACTTCCCGGCAGCCAGATACGCAGTATTTT. This sequence encodes CASSQTSRQPDTQYF.

This chain uses TRBV2 with TRBJ2-5, with 7 positions matching TRBD1. Germline lookup yields CDR1 SNHLY and CDR2 FYNNEI. This CDR3 has 14 residues. Trimming at V came to 5 bases and at J to 3 bases, leaving 6 bases not matched to a gene. DNA of the CDR3: TGTGCCAGCAGTCCCGGGACAGCAAAAGAGACCCAGTACTTC. This sequence encodes CASSPGTAKETQYF.

V usage is TRBV5-1 and J usage is TRBJ2-2, with TRBD2 matching over 13 bases. The CDR3 extends over 16 amino acids. Germline lookup yields CDR1 SGHRS and CDR2 YFSETQ. V was pared by 5 bases and J by 6 bases, with 7 bases of the junction left unmatched. The CDR3 region is CASRRLLAGGPGELFF. DNA of the CDR3: TGCGCCAGCAGGAGGTTACTAGCGGGAGGGCCCGGGGAGCTGTTTTTT.

The rearrangement links TRBV5-1 to TRBJ2-6; D might be TRBD1 or TRBD2, each matching 5 bases. CDR3 size: 15 residues. From germline, CDR1 is SGHRS and CDR2 YFSETQ. Trimming left V 6 bases short and J 1 base short, with 11 bases between. In nucleotides, the CDR3 is TGCGCCAGCATGGTCGAGGGGTCTGGGGCCAACGTCCTGACTTTC. Translated, it gives CASMVEGSGANVLTF. Complete variable domain (other parts from reference TRBV5-1 and TRBJ2-6): KAGVTQTPRYLIKTRGQQVTLSCSPISGHRSVSWYQQTPGQGLQFLFEYFSETQRNKGNFPGRFSGRQFSNSRSEMNVSTLELGDSALYLCASMVEGSGANVLTFGAGSRLTVL.

The chain carries TRBV7-9 and TRBJ2-1, with D perhaps given as TRBD1 or TRBD2 (5 bases each). Germline CDR1 SEHNR, CDR2 FQNEAQ (reference sequence). Between the trimmed V and J ends, which lost 5 bases and 1 base, there was a span of 18 bases. The CDR3 has 17 residues. In DNA, the CDR3 is TGTGCCAGCAGCAAAGGGGTCGGGTCGGGATCCTACAATGAGCAGTTCTTC. Translated: CASSKGVGSGSYNEQFF.

V is TRBV7-2 and J is TRBJ1-5; the D is unclear. The CDR3 runs to 17 residues. Trimming removed 5 bases from V and 10 bases from J, with 27 bases in between. Germline loops: CDR1 SGHTA, CDR2 FQGNSA. CDR3 in amino acids: CASSPTEPGAGWYPQHF. The CDR3 DNA reads as TGTGCCAGCAGCCCTACCGAACCTGGAGCGGGGTGGTACCCCCAGCATTTT.

The J gene is TRBJ2-7, the V gene TRBV5-1; 8 nucleotides match TRBD1. V dropped 5 bases and J dropped 3; count of bases not matched to a gene: 4. The germline V gene has CDR1 SGHRS and CDR2 YFSETQ. The CDR3 extends over 13 amino acids. CDR3 loop: CASRAGGDYEQYF. The CDR3 DNA reads TGCGCCAGCAGGGCAGGGGGCGACTACGAGCAGTACTTC.

The chain couples TRBV7-9 to TRBJ2-2; tentative D call: TRBD2 (6 bases). The length of the CDR3 is 16 residues. Between the trimmed V and J ends, which lost 3 bases and 1 base, there was a span of 12 bases. Germline lookup yields CDR1 SEHNR and CDR2 FQNEAQ (reference sequence). CDR3 sequence reads: CASSLTRDGNTGELFF. The DNA of the CDR3 is TGTGCCAGCAGCTTGACTAGGGACGGGAACACCGGGGAGCTGTTTTTT.

The chain combines TRBV7-8 with TRBJ1-1; no reliable D call. Germline lookup yields CDR1 SGHVS and CDR2 FQNEAQ. The V end lost 0 bases, the J end lost 10 bases, and 9 bases lay between the germline ends. The CDR3 has 12 residues. CDR3 protein: CASSLARGPAFF. CDR3 DNA sequence: TGTGCCAGCAGCTTAGCACGTGGGCCAGCTTTCTTT.

The rearrangement uses TRBV4-2 and TRBJ2-3; 12 positions match TRBD2. Germline trimming cut 0 bases from V and 2 bases from J; bases unmatched to any gene: 6. CDR1 is LGHNA and CDR2 is YNFKEQ in the germline V gene. The CDR3 has 18 residues. CDR3: CASSQDRRLAGVTDTQYF. The CDR3 nucleotides are TGTGCCAGCAGCCAAGATCGGCGACTAGCGGGGGTCACAGATACGCAGTATTTT.

The CDR3 sequence: CASSLGTGGNYNEQFF. CDR3 in DNA: TGTGCCAGCAGCTTAGGTACGGGAGGGAACTACAATGAGCAGTTCTTC. The genes are TRBV7-2 and TRBJ2-1, with TRBD2 identical over 8 bases. Germline CDR1 reads SGHTA; CDR2 reads FQGNSA. V lost 1 base and J lost 3; bases outside the gene matches: 5. The CDR3 length is 16 residues. The full variable domain, its missing parts supplied by reference TRBV7-2 and TRBJ2-1, is GAGVSQSPSNKVTEKGKDVELRCDPISGHTALYWYRQSLGQGLEFLIYFQGNSAPDKSGLPSDRFSAERTGGSVSTLTIQRTQQEDSAVYLCASSLGTGGNYNEQFFGPGTRLTVL.

The V call is TRBV5-1, the J call TRBJ2-5; 9 bases align to TRBD2. CDR3 length: 15 amino acids. J was trimmed by 5 bases and V by 0 bases; bases with no gene match: 5. Looked up from germline, CDR1 is SGHRS and CDR2 is YFSETQ. The CDR3 is CASSLEVAGVETQYF. As DNA, the CDR3 is TGCGCCAGCAGCTTGGAGGTAGCGGGAGTTGAGACCCAGTACTTC.

This chain links TRBV28 with TRBJ2-3; no clear D. V was pared by 7 bases and J by 4 bases, with 9 bases between. The CDR3 runs 12 residues. CDR1 is MDHEN, CDR2 SYDVKM, per germline. The CDR3 DNA reads as TGTGCCAGCATGGAAGTGGCAGATACGCAGTATTTT. The encoded protein is CASMEVADTQYF.

This chain joins TRBV2 and TRBJ1-2, with 7 nucleotides matching TRBD1. The V gene end was trimmed by 5 bases and the J gene end by 6 bases; junction bases not matched to a gene: 9. The V gene's germline CDR1 is SNHLY and CDR2 FYNNEI. This CDR3 has 14 amino acids. CDR3 bases: TGTGCCAGCAGTTTAGACAGGGTTGTTGATGGCTACACCTTC. Encoded protein: CASSLDRVVDGYTF.

The chain uses TRBV19 and TRBJ2-7, with D maybe TRBD1 (5 bases). Trimming took 5 bases from V and 6 from J, leaving 23 bases between them. The CDR3 totals 16 residues. The germline gives CDR1 LNHDA, CDR2 SQIVND (reference sequence). The CDR3 sequence: CASSLGLGAGNSEQYF. Written as DNA, the CDR3 is TGTGCCAGTAGTCTAGGGTTAGGGGCAGGAAACAGCGAGCAGTACTTC.

The chain is built from TRBV4-2 and TRBJ2-7; TRBD1 agrees at 9 bases. J gave up 0 bases and V 1 base, and 4 bases lay outside the gene matches. CDR1 is LGHNA and CDR2 is YNFKEQ in the germline V gene. This CDR3 is 16 amino acids long. The CDR3 protein is CASSQVGTGNSYEQYF. Written as DNA, the CDR3 is TGTGCCAGCAGCCAAGTGGGGACAGGGAACTCCTACGAGCAGTACTTC.

V is TRBV13 and J is TRBJ1-5; no firm D call. The germline V gene encodes CDR1 PRHDT and CDR2 FYEKMQ (reference sequence). The ends were cut back, 3 bases at V and 2 bases at J, with 14 bases in the middle. CDR3 size: 16 residues. The CDR3, as DNA: TGTGCCAGCAGCTTCGGCACCCGCGGGGGCAATCAGCCCCAGCATTTT. Protein sequence: CASSFGTRGGNQPQHF. The complete variable domain, with remaining parts taken from reference TRBV13 and TRBJ1-5, reads AAGVIQSPRHLIKEKRETATLKCYPIPRHDTVYWYQQGPGQDPQFLISFYEKMQSDKGSIPDRFSAQQFSDYHSELNMSSLELGDSALYFCASSFGTRGGNQPQHFGDGTRLSIL.

As concerns this clone: Other DNA sequences in the same sample also yield this CDR3. The chain links TRBV28 to TRBJ1-3; D remains ambiguous. Trimming removed 3 bases at V and 4 bases at J, with 4 bases between. The CDR3 is 12 residues long. Germline V gene lookup returns CDR1 MDHEN and CDR2 SYDVKM. CDR3 coding DNA: TGTGCCAGCAGTTTTAGAGGAAACACCATATATTTT. This translates into CASSFRGNTIYF.